A selection of T cell receptor beta chains follows, all from one sample in a study of blood T cells in healthy people across ages. Each CDR3 protein gets one entry after TCRdb re-called the 5' RACE reads with MiXCR. The sample records roughly 1,500,000 distinct CDR3 sequences, about 31% being singletons. Material: blood. These receptors all stem from a woman between 25 and 40 years old in good health. CDR3s leave out the opening cysteine and the closing phenylalanine or tryptophan. Fields, in order: CDR3 protein, J gene, D gene, V gene. A D gene is named only where the DNA matches it firmly.

ASSQDIRVRVSTDTQY | TRBJ2-3 | - | TRBV4-1
ASFSPKPGTSGRELF | TRBJ2-2 | TRBD2 | TRBV7-2
AGSPYSNQPQH | TRBJ1-5 | - | TRBV27
ASSSSAGPIDEQY | TRBJ2-7 | - | TRBV27
ASSIGTDHGYT | TRBJ1-2 | TRBD1 | TRBV5-6
ATSRDALGSTFETQY | TRBJ2-5 | - | TRBV15
ASSFTAAGGALNYGYT | TRBJ1-2 | - | TRBV7-9
SVGGQGRGGYT | TRBJ1-2 | TRBD1 | TRBV29-1
ASSLYYEGDSHEQY | TRBJ2-7 | - | TRBV28
ASSQMGLAVNEQF | TRBJ2-1 | - | TRBV4-1
ASSVEGRLWETQY | TRBJ2-5 | - | TRBV9
ASSIVTGGTEAF | TRBJ1-1 | TRBD1 | TRBV5-5
ASSRGAGLQETQY | TRBJ2-5 | - | TRBV4-2
ASSQVVASQDGEKLF | TRBJ1-4 | - | TRBV4-2
ASSLDPGGTYNEQF | TRBJ2-1 | - | TRBV11-2
ASSLKGLAHSYKQY | TRBJ2-7 | TRBD2 | TRBV5-1
SVAGVQGPDTQY | TRBJ2-3 | - | TRBV29-1
ASSLVSGQLPTKQY | TRBJ2-4 | - | TRBV7-9
ASSDSENQPQH | TRBJ1-5 | - | TRBV2
ASSSLDSTNTEAF | TRBJ1-1 | - | TRBV12-3/TRBV12-4
ASSLVPTSYNEQF | TRBJ2-1 | - | TRBV7-9
ASRLPGVESNQPQH | TRBJ1-5 | - | TRBV2
ASSKARRDRRTNEQY | TRBJ2-7 | - | TRBV21-1
STVRGDGDTQY | TRBJ2-3 | - | TRBV29-1
AWGLLSYEQY | TRBJ2-7 | - | TRBV30
SASRTRNEQY | TRBJ2-7 | - | TRBV20-1
SALLQRTRSTDTQY | TRBJ2-3 | - | TRBV20-1
SATPGGGWSGRSEQF | TRBJ2-1 | TRBD2 | TRBV20-1
AWSVQNPLGDEQF | TRBJ2-1 | - | TRBV30
ASSIPRVYAYGYT | TRBJ1-2 | - | TRBV19
ASSYGEWGSYNEQF | TRBJ2-1 | - | TRBV6-5
ASSWTSGLAETQY | TRBJ2-5 | TRBD2 | TRBV27
ASSLLSVGAGTGELF | TRBJ2-2 | - | TRBV9
ASSLGGIINEQF | TRBJ2-1 | - | TRBV7-9
ASSLVGTGGVQY | TRBJ2-5 | TRBD1 | TRBV7-9
ASSLDPTGTEQY | - | TRBD1 | TRBV5-1
ASSSVGLGNNEQF | TRBJ2-1 | TRBD2 | TRBV7-2
ASSIADGNKQF | TRBJ2-1 | - | TRBV19
ASSLGTGSSYEQY | TRBJ2-7 | TRBD1 | TRBV5-1
SAPSGTQRNTEAF | TRBJ1-1 | - | TRBV20-1
ATSNSGSYEQY | TRBJ2-7 | - | TRBV24-1
AWMGNRRTEAF | TRBJ1-1 | - | TRBV30
ASSLGGRPGYT | TRBJ1-2 | - | TRBV28
ASSPRAPSNEQF | TRBJ2-1 | - | TRBV5-1
ATSGPGRPSSYEQY | TRBJ2-7 | - | TRBV15
ASSSPGTGYYGYT | TRBJ1-2 | TRBD1 | TRBV27
ASREGQGGYEQY | TRBJ2-7 | TRBD1 | TRBV12-3/TRBV12-4
ASSSETGLLARPLEQY | TRBJ2-7 | TRBD2 | TRBV7-9
SVPGDTYTDTQY | TRBJ2-3 | - | TRBV29-1
ARIALAGDNEQF | TRBJ2-1 | TRBD2 | TRBV27
ASSFTGVDTQY | TRBJ2-3 | - | TRBV7-2
ASLGAGGPPARDEQF | TRBJ2-1 | TRBD2 | TRBV7-9
ASSATLGSLRDTQY | TRBJ2-3 | - | TRBV7-3
ASSLSNRRSTEAF | TRBJ1-1 | - | TRBV27
AIDGGGFTEAF | TRBJ1-1 | - | TRBV10-3
SARDQVSGGALSLY | TRBJ2-5 | - | TRBV20-1
ASSHQSGRIYNEQF | TRBJ2-1 | TRBD2 | TRBV4-2
ASSPLWVDYEQY | TRBJ2-7 | - | TRBV4-1
ASSFRGVRGGPNEKLF | TRBJ1-4 | - | TRBV27